A single sample is the source of the 4 T cell receptor beta chains below, sequenced in a study of cytomegalovirus exposure and HLA in healthy donors. PCR primers comprised 60 Vbeta and 13 Jbeta primers. This table comes from immunoSEQ multiplex PCR, and its TCRdb copy is limited to in-frame clones, with some not included. The sample yields about 120,000 clones, 60% to 85% seen once. The material sequenced was PBMCs. Receptors originate from a woman aged 40-49 years in good health and CMV-seropositive.

As to this clone: One junction end does not reproduce the germline sequence, and a read error may be involved. The chain joins TRBV19 to TRBJ1-6; D is undetermined. Germline lookup yields CDR1 LNHDA and CDR2 SQIVND (reference sequence). The CDR3 has 15 amino acids. The CDR3 spells CASSTETGIGSPLNF. CDR3 sequence (DNA): TGTGCCAGTAGTACTGAGACCGGGATCGGTTCACCCCTCAACTTT.

V gene TRBV19 combines with J gene TRBJ2-5; 7 positions agree with TRBD2. Trimming removed 3 bases from V and 4 bases from J; junction bases left unmatched: 11. Per the germline V gene, CDR1 is LNHDA and CDR2 is SQIVND (reference sequence). There are 16 residues in the CDR3. The CDR3 spells CASSMTRRELIETQYF. Written as DNA, the CDR3 is TGTGCCAGTAGTATGACAAGGCGGGAGTTAATAGAGACCCAGTACTTC.

The J gene is TRBJ1-1, the V gene TRBV7-9; 9 nucleotides agree with TRBD1. Germline CDR1 is SEHNR and CDR2 is FQNEAQ (reference sequence). This CDR3 has 17 residues. The V segment lost 5 bases and the J segment 2 bases; nucleotides outside the gene matches: 12. The CDR3 DNA sequence: TGTGCCAGCAGCCCCTTACCGGGACAGGGACCTAACACTGAAGCTTTCTTT. Amino acids: CASSPLPGQGPNTEAFF.

The chain carries TRBV29-1 and TRBJ2-1, with TRBD2 as a possible D gene (6 bases). Trimming removed 6 bases at V and 0 bases at J, with 12 bases between. Per the germline V gene, CDR1 is SQVTM and CDR2 is ANQGSEA. The length of the CDR3 is 14 residues. Written as DNA, the CDR3 is TGCAGCGTGCCACGGGGGAGCTCCTACAATGAGCAGTTCTTC. Amino acid sequence: CSVPRGSSYNEQFF.